This TCR beta chain was found in a study of cytomegalovirus exposure and HLA in healthy donors (dated by TCRdb to about 2017). In the study overall: In an earlier analysis of fewer than 750 of the donors, less than 350 Gb of sequence data and some 120 million unique TCR beta sequences from roughly 200 million T cells were reported. The later analysis used no new phenotypic data to find candidate immune exposures, relying instead on TCR beta sequences and their occurrence across donors. The number of donors typed differed by locus, with roughly 620-630 for A, B, C, DRB1 and DQB1, over 500 for DQA1, 600 to 610 for DPA1, and approximately 470 for DPB1. All discovery cohort repertoires had been generated on a single sequencing platform. In an earlier analysis of roughly 540 of the donors, high-throughput TCR beta sequencing was used to judge whether each TCR beta V gene segment behaved as functional or pseudogenic. Alongside the repertoire data, information on donor age, sex, ethnicity and CMV serostatus was compiled. Of the 398 genotyped donors, approximately 82% fell in the genetic ancestry cluster associated with self-reported Caucasian donors. A later analysis re-examined previously published TCR beta repertoires from about 670 donors and added high-resolution HLA genotyping to investigate patterns of TCR occurrence. The study aimed to test whether signatures of past pathogen exposure could be identified by cataloging public T cell receptors. A later genetic analysis used genome-wide SNP genotypes for about 65% of the 666 donors, treating that subset as a discovery cohort. In addition to the first cohort of about 650 subjects, a separate validation cohort of 120 different subjects was used. On average, roughly 240,000 unique TCR beta nucleotide sequences were sequenced per donor among 398 genotyped donors of the cohort, with 15% to 20% of those sequences being non-productive. Using immunosequencing, the study profiled T cell repertoires from 666 subjects and related those repertoires to cytomegalovirus serostatus. Four to six DR-DQ haplotypes were handled as single units for association and clustering, since linkage in the cohort was strong. The study combined high-throughput TCR immunosequencing, statistical association of individual TCRs with disease status, and machine learning to predict cytomegalovirus infection status. HLA typing included class I and class II loci at four-digit resolution. Roughly 300 gigabases of sequencing data and 70 million to 100 million unique TCR sequences made up an early release that covered approximately 700 HLA-typed donors.

In regard to this clone: Its antigen is still unknown. The input lacks base qualities; no much larger clone sits a single base away.

V and J are trimmed by 1 base and 4 bases, and the gene matches miss 1 base of the junction. Counted from cysteine to phenylalanine, this CDR3 has 14 amino acids. Of all the DNA, just the CDR3 is kept, 42 bases in frame from base 1. The germline V gene (reference sequence) gives CDR1 as MNHNY and CDR2 as SVGAGI. The cohort consisted of 666 healthy bone marrow donors. At the time of sampling, every cohort member was nominally healthy, though immune exposures that went unrecorded were likely present. The donor was CMV seronegative and belonged to the group of under 400 seronegative cohort members. Every donor gave a peripheral blood sample, and the peripheral blood mononuclear cells from that sample were used for TCR beta sequencing. The Qiagen DNeasy Blood Extraction Kit was used to extract genomic DNA from the blood cell samples. Study-wide findings and limitations: A further reported finding was that TCR beta sequences accurately predicted the HLA-A and HLA-B alleles for most subjects in the first cohort. In this cohort, only TCR beta chains were sequenced, and detectable features were limited by the absence of alpha or paired-chain data. Because the 87-base-pair reads could not distinguish some IMGT-functional V segments, including TRBV6-2 and TRBV6-3, those segments were excluded. CMV serostatus was the only immune exposure information available for the cohort. Three of the identified cytomegalovirus-associated TCR beta chains were confirmed in vitro to be specific for cytomegalovirus antigens. A later analysis associated around 16,000 TCR beta sequences with specific HLA alleles at a false discovery rate of 0.05. Compared with the approximately 720-donor mean, donors in an Asian-associated ancestry cluster had fewer N-insertions in productive TCRs, according to a later genetic analysis. An earlier analysis of around 540 of the donors showed that most TCR beta V segments appeared in productive rearrangements either about 90% or about 30% of the time, which broadly matched IMGT annotations. A later analysis reported that several top co-occurrence clusters appeared linked to parvovirus B19, influenza, CMV and Epstein-Barr virus. The presence/absence analyses assumed that sequencing depth was roughly uniform across donors, and that assumption may not be true. In both the original and validation cohorts, the classifier was reported to diagnose cytomegalovirus status with high specificity and sensitivity. The sequencing pipeline was judged likely to have produced a cluster of highly shared sequence variants as a technical artifact. According to a later analysis, TCR association rates differed among HLA loci, with DRB1 alleles showing the most associated TCRs and HLA-C alleles showing the fewest. Strong co-occurrence of HLA alleles, especially DR and DQ, made assigning TCR associations to individual alleles difficult. It was suggested by the authors that the approach could potentially be generalized to other disease states and immunological phenotypes. Most TCR sequences were observed very rarely across donors, whereas some public TCRs were present in many individuals. In the study, approximately 160 TCR beta chains were listed as associated with cytomegalovirus. An association between a missense DCLRE1C variant and V-gene and J-gene trimming of TCR beta chains was found in a later genetic analysis and replicated in an independent cohort. Because some donors lacked HLA typing at each locus, the association tests relied only on the typed subset. In a later analysis, most CMV-associated TCR beta chains were found to appear HLA-restricted, with HLA associations seemingly driven largely by CMV exposure. In a later analysis, HLA-associated TCR beta chains were found to be more clonally expanded and to have lower generation probabilities than equally common non-associated chains. Correlated functional status among segregating V segments might reflect linkage disequilibrium, but an unknown experimental factor could not be ruled out. Because counts were too low, about 18 rarely observed V segments, including chromosome 9 orphons, were excluded from the earlier analysis of fewer than 650 of the donors.

Libraries were prepared through the immunoSEQ multiplex PCR assay. The multiplex PCR relied on a mix of 60 forward primers for TCR Vbeta segments and 13 reverse primers for TCR Jbeta segments. The CDR3 region of rearranged TCR beta genes was amplified from genomic DNA by a multiplex PCR assay. Amplified TCR beta libraries were sequenced as 87-base-pair reads on the Illumina HiSeq System. Regarding the original processing steps: A later analysis tallied around 80 million unique TCR beta chains across the 700 or so repertoires, and about 10 million of those chains were shared by two or more donors. To remove PCR and sequencing errors, raw reads were error-corrected and collapsed into unique sequences using a nearest-neighbor algorithm that merged closely related sequences. To assign V, D and J gene segments, CDR3 sequences were aligned to IMGT reference sequences. For a sequence to be retained, a match of at least six nucleotides was required to both a V gene segment and a J gene segment. Rearrangements were classified as productive when the CDR3 lacked stop codons and remained in frame with V and J, and all other rearrangements were classified as non-productive. Following IMGT convention, CDR3 was defined as the stretch from the second conserved V-encoded cysteine to the conserved J-encoded phenylalanine. The earlier analysis of some 600 of the donors excluded sequences that lacked an unambiguous match to a single V gene segment. In an earlier analysis of roughly 500 of the donors, V segments were called functional above 56.7% productive rearrangements and were called segregating when the between-donor standard deviation exceeded 5%. A statistical classification framework was built for diagnosing cytomegalovirus status from the catalog of TCR beta chain sequences. V and J gene assignment, in a later analysis, came from comparing TCR nucleotide sequences with IMGT/GENE-DB human TR gene sequences. The TCRdist pipeline was used in a later analysis to assign CDR3 sequences and most-parsimonious VDJ recombination scenarios. In a later analysis, each TCR beta chain was defined by its CDR3 amino acid sequence together with its V-gene family, and reads lacking a unique V-gene family were excluded. As a way to deal with suspected cross-contamination and a sequencing artifact, a later analysis dropped roughly 620 nucleotide sequences that were highly shared and had low generation probability. A later analysis calculated a clonal expansion index for each public chain from normalized within-repertoire ranks of inferred template counts. In a later analysis, generation probabilities were computed using a VDJ recombination model fitted to out-of-frame rearrangements, and the results were checked against IGoR. A later analysis scored TCR-TCR, TCR-HLA and TCR-CMV co-occurrence with hypergeometric tests, applying a repertoire-size bias correction to TCR pairs. In a later analysis, false discovery rates were estimated by permuting HLA or CMV assignments 20 times. In a later analysis, co-occurring TCRs were grouped with DBSCAN, and TCRdist sequence similarity was added when clustering was performed within HLA-allele-positive subsets. Repertoires with fewer than 30,000 or more than 120,000 public chains, plus five repertoires with anomalous nucleotide sharing, were excluded from co-occurrence clustering. This is the immuneACCESS table as TCRdb keeps it, with only in-frame sequences that have V and J called. A part of the clones is gone; compared with another copy, unresolved V genes explain less than half, and the rest is unexplained. V, J and clone size are taken as reported in that table, and D and trimming were inferred from the DNA itself. This sample has about 150,000 clones in its table, and about three quarters of those were observed once. 4% to 4.5% of the sample rests with the top ten.

Sequenced: PBMCs. The receptor was isolated from a woman aged 40 to 49 in good health and CMV-seronegative. The chain is assembled from TRBV6-6 and TRBJ1-2; 9 central bases correspond to TRBD1. The DNA sequence reads TGTGCCAGCAGTTACTTGACAGGGGGCTATGGCTACACCTTC. Translated, this gives CASSYLTGGYGYTF.